The present T cell receptor beta chain was sequenced within a study of blood T cell repertoires in COVID-19. The wider study: PBMCs, B-cell-depleted T cells, or T cells were the source of the cDNA or gDNA that made up the material.

Per the study methods: Reference gene primer amplification gave nucleated cell count estimates. The protocol was immunoSEQ multiplex PCR, while the TCRdb copy is restricted to in-frame clones and leaves out a portion. V, J and clone size are taken as reported in that table, and D and trimming were inferred from the DNA itself. The table includes 95,000 to 150,000 clones, roughly 84% detected once. Participant-given clinical history determined each cohort assignment. Recovered participants had two consecutive negative NP/OP PCR tests, healthcare professional clearance, or symptom resolution. This receptor was obtained from a woman aged 30 to 39 who had recovered from COVID-19. Sequencing was done on a sample of PBMCs or T cells enriched from blood (not recorded which).

The chain's CDR3 is CASSFMVSAGRGQYF. CDR3 nucleotides: TGTGCCAGCAGCTTTATGGTTAGCGCGGGGCGGGGGCAGTACTTC. The genes are TRBV5-8 and TRBJ2-7, with D perhaps matching TRBD2 (6 bases). V was trimmed by 2 bases and J by 9 bases, leaving 21 bases between them. Germline lookup yields CDR1 SGHTS and CDR2 YDEGEE. The CDR3 contains 15 residues.